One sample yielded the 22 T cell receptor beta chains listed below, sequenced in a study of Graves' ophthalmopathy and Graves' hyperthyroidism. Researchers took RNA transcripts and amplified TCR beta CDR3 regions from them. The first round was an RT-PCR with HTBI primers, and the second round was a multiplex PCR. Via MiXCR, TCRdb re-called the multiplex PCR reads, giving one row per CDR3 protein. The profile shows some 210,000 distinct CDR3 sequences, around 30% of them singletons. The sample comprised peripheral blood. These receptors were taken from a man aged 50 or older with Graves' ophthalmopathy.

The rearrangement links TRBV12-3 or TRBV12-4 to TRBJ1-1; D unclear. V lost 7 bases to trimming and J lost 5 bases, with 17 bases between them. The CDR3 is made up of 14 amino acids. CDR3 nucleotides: TGTGCCAGCATCTACGACGTGTGGCCTACTGAAGCTTTCTTT. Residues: CASIYDVWPTEAFF.

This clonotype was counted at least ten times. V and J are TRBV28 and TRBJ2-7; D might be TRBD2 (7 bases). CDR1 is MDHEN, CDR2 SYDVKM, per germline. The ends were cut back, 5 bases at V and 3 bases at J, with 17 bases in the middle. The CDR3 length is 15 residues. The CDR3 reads CASSRPGGGSYEQYF. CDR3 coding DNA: TGTGCCAGCAGTCGACCGGGGGGCGGGAGCTACGAGCAGTACTTC.

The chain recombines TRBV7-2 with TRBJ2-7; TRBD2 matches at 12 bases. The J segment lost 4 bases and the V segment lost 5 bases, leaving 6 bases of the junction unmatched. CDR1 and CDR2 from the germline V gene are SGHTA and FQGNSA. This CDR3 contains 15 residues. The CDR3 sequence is CASSEELAGGYEQYF. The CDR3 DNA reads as TGTGCCAGCAGCGAAGAACTAGCGGGAGGATACGAGCAGTACTTC.

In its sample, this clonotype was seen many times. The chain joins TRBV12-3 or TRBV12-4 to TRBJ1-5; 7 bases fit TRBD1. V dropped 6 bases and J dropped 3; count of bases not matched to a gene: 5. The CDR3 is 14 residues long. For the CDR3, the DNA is TGTGCCAGCAGCGACAGGGCCTTCAATCAGCCCCAGCATTTT. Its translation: CASSDRAFNQPQHF.

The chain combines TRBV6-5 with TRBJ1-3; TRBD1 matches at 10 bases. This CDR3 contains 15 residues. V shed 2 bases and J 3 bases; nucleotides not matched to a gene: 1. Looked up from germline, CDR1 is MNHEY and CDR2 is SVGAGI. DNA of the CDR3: TGTGCCAGCAGTTACGACAGGGGGCTTGGAAACACCATATATTTT. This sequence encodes CASSYDRGLGNTIYF.

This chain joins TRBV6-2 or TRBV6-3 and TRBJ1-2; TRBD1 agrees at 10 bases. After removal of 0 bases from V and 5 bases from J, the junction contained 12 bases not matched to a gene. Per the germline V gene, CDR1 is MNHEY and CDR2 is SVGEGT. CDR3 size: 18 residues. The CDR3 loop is CASSYSSPGQGVWYGYTF. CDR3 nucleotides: TGTGCCAGCAGTTACTCGAGCCCAGGACAGGGGGTTTGGTATGGCTACACCTTC.

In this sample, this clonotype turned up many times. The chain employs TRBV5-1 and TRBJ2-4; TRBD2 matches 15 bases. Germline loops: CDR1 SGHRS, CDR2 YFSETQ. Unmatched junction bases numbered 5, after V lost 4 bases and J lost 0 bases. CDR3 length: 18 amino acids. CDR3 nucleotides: TGCGCCAGCAGCCCAGGACTAGCGGGAGGGATAGCCAAAAACATTCAGTACTTC. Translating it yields CASSPGLAGGIAKNIQYF.

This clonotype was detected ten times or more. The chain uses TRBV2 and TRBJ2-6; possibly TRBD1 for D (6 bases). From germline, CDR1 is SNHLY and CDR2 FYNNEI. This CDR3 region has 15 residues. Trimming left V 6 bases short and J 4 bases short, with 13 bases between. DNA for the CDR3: TGTGCCAGCAGCCGCAGGGGTGGAGGGGCCAACGTCCTGACTTTC. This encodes CASSRRGGGANVLTF.

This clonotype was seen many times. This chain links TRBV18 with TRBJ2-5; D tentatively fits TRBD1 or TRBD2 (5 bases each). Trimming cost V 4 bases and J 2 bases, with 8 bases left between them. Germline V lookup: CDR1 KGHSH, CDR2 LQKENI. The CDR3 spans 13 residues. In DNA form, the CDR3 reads TGTGCCAGCTCACGGGGGAATCAAGAGACCCAGTACTTC. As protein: CASSRGNQETQYF. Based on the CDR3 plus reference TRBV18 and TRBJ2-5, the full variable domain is NAGVMQNPRHLVRRRGQEARLRCSPMKGHSHVYWYRQLPEEGLKFMVYLQKENIIDESGMPKERFSAEFPKEGPSILRIQQVVRGDSAAYFCASSRGNQETQYFGPGTRLLVL.

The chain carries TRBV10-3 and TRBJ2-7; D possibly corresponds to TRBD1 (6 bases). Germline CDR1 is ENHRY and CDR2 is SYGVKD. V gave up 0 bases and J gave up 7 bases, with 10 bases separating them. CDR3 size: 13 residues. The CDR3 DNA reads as TGTGCCATCAGTGAGTCGCAGGGGTTAGAGCAGTACTTC. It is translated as CAISESQGLEQYF.

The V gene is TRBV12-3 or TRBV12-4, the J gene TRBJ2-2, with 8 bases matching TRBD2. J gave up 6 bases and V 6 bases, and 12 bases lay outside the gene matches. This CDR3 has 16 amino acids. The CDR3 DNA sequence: TGTGCCAGCAGAGCTGCTACTAGCGGACGATCCGGGGAGCTGTTTTTT. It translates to CASRAATSGRSGELFF.

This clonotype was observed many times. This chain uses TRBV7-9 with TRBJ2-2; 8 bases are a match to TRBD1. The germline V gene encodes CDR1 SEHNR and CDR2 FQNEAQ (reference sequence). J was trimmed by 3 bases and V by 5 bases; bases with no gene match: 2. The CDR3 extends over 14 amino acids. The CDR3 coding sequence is TGTGCCAGCAGCGAACAGGGGGACACCGGGGAGCTGTTTTTT. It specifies CASSEQGDTGELFF.

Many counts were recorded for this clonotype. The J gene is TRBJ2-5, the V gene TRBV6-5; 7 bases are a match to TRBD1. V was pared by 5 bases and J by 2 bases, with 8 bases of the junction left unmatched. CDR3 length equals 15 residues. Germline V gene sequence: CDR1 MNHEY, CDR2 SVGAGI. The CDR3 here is CASSPLTGMQETQYF. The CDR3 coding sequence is TGTGCCAGCAGTCCCTTGACAGGGATGCAAGAGACCCAGTACTTC.

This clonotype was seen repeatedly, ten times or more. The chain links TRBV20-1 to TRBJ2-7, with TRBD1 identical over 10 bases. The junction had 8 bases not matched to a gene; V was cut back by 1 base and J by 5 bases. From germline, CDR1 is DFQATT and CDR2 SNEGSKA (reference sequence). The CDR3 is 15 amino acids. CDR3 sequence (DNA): TGCAGTGCTAGAGTGGGAGGGACAGGGGATGACGAGCAGTACTTC. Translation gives CSARVGGTGDDEQYF.

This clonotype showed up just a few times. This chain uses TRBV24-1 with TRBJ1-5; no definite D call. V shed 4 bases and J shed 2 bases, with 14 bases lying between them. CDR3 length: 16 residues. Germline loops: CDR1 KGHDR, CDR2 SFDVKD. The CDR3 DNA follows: TGTGCCACCAGTGACCCCCGAGGGCCGGGCAATCAGCCCCAGCATTTT. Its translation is CATSDPRGPGNQPQHF.

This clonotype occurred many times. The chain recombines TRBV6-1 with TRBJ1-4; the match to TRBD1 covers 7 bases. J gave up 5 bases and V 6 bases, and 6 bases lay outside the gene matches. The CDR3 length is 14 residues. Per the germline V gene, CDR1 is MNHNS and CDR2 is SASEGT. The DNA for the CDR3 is TGTGCCAGCAGGCCGGGACAGCGGAATGAAAAACTGTTTTTT. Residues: CASRPGQRNEKLFF.

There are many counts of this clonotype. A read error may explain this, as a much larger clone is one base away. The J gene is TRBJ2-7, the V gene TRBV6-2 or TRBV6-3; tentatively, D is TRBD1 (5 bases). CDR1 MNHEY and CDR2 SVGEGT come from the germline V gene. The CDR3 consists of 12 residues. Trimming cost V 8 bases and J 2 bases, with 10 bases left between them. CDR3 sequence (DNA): TGTGCCAGCGGCTGGGGCCCCTACGAGCAGTACTTC. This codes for CASGWGPYEQYF.

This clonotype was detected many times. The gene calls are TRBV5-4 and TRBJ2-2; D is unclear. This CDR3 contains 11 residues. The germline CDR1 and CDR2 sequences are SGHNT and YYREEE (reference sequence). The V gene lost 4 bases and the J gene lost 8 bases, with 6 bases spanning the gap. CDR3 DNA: TGTGCCAGCAGCATATCTGGGGAGCTGTTTTTT. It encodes CASSISGELFF.

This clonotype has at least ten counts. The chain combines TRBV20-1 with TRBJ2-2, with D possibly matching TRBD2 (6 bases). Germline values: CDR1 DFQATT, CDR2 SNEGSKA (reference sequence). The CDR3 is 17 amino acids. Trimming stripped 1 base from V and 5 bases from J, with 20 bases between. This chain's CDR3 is CSARARKPLAATGELFF. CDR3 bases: TGCAGTGCTAGAGCGAGGAAGCCACTAGCAGCAACCGGGGAGCTGTTTTTT.

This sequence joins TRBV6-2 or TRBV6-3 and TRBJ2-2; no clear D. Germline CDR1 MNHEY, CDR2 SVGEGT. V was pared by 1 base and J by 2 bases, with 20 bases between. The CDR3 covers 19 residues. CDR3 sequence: CASSYLASSMTHNTGELFF. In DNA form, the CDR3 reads TGTGCCAGCAGTTACTTGGCAAGTAGTATGACTCACAACACCGGGGAGCTGTTTTTT.

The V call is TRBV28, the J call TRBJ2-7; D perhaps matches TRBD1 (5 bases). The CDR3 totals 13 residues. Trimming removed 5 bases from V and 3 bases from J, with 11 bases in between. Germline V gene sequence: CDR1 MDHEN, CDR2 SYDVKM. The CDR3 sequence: CASSPGYYYEQYF. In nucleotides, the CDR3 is TGTGCCAGCAGTCCAGGGTACTACTACGAGCAGTACTTC.

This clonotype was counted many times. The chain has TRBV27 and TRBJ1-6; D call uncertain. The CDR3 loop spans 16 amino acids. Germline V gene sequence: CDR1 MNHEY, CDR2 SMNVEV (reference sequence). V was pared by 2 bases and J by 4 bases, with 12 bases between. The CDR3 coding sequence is TGTGCCAGCAGTTTAAGCCCCAATGGGTATAATTCACCCCTCCACTTT. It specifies CASSLSPNGYNSPLHF.